The table lists the clone carrying this TCR beta chain with many counts. This specimen comes from a study of neurological immune-mediated disorders. This CDR3 comprises 14 residues. Germline lookup yields CDR1 KGHSH and CDR2 LQKENI. Trimming took 2 bases from V and 4 from J, leaving 11 bases between them. A single record per CDR3 protein comes from TCRdb applying MiXCR to the 5' RACE reads. Here the sample spans about 80,000 distinct CDR3 sequences, about 5.6% being singletons. Time point reported: longitudinal time-point 2. The unsorted libraries were prepared from 2 million PBMCs (stored at -80 C). This sequence originates from a woman aged 55-75 years with multiple sclerosis. The specimen sequenced was PBMCs. This chain joins TRBV18 and TRBJ2-5; D uncertain. The CDR3, as DNA: TGTGCCAGCTCACCATTTTCTGTGGGAGAGACCCAGTACTTC. Protein product: CASSPFSVGETQYF.